These T cell receptor beta chains were read from a single sample in a study of blood T cell repertoires in COVID-19. Sequenced by immunoSEQ multiplex PCR; TCRdb stores in-frame clones only, minus some. The sample carries about 250,000 clones, over 75% recorded once. Source material: PBMCs or T cells enriched from blood (not recorded which). The receptors shown here come from a woman younger than 30 who had recovered from COVID-19. CDR3s include the opening cysteine and the closing phenylalanine or tryptophan. The order of the fields is D gene, CDR3 length, J gene, V gene, CDR3 DNA, CDR3 protein. D genes are given only for firm matches.

D gene: TRBD1; CDR3 length: 14; J gene: TRBJ2-7; V gene: TRBV5-1; CDR3 DNA: TGCGCCAGCAGCTCCACGGGACAGGCCTACGAGCAGTACTTC; CDR3 protein: CASSSTGQAYEQYF
D gene: NA; CDR3 length: 15; J gene: TRBJ1-1; V gene: TRBV4-2; CDR3 DNA: TGTGCCAGCAGCCAGTTACAGGGTGCGGGCACTGAAGCTTTCTTT; CDR3 protein: CASSQLQGAGTEAFF
D gene: NA; CDR3 length: 17; J gene: TRBJ2-5; V gene: TRBV4-1; CDR3 DNA: TGCGCCAGCAGCCAAGCCGACCGGACTCTGGGCCAAGAGACCCAGTACTTC; CDR3 protein: CASSQADRTLGQETQYF
D gene: NA; CDR3 length: 12; J gene: TRBJ2-7; V gene: TRBV5-4; CDR3 DNA: TGTGCCAGCAGCTTCCAGTCCTCCGAGCAGTACTTC; CDR3 protein: CASSFQSSEQYF
D gene: TRBD1; CDR3 length: 13; J gene: TRBJ2-5; V gene: TRBV20-1; CDR3 DNA: TGCAGTGCTAGTCAAGGGGGCCTGGAGACCCAGTACTTC; CDR3 protein: CSASQGGLETQYF
D gene: NA; CDR3 length: 14; J gene: TRBJ1-5; V gene: TRBV24-1; CDR3 DNA: TGTGCCACCAGTGATTCAGGGCCACAGCAGCCCCAGCATTTT; CDR3 protein: CATSDSGPQQPQHF
D gene: TRBD1; CDR3 length: 18; J gene: TRBJ1-6; V gene: TRBV5-1; CDR3 DNA: TGCGCCAGCAGCTTGGCCGTCAGGGGGCAGTCCTATAATTCACCCCTCCACTTT; CDR3 protein: CASSLAVRGQSYNSPLHF
D gene: NA; CDR3 length: 14; J gene: TRBJ2-6; V gene: TRBV20-1; CDR3 DNA: TGCAGTGCTAGTACCAGGTCTGGGGCCAACGTCCTGACTTTC; CDR3 protein: CSASTRSGANVLTF
D gene: NA; CDR3 length: 13; J gene: TRBJ2-3; V gene: TRBV19; CDR3 DNA: TGTGCCAGTTCTGGGCCTGGCACAGATACGCAGTATTTT; CDR3 protein: CASSGPGTDTQYF
D gene: NA; CDR3 length: 14; J gene: TRBJ2-7; V gene: TRBV4-1; CDR3 DNA: TGCGCCAGCAGACCCCGGGACACCTCCTACGAGCAGTACTTC; CDR3 protein: CASRPRDTSYEQYF
D gene: NA; CDR3 length: 15; J gene: TRBJ1-1; V gene: TRBV5-8; CDR3 DNA: TGTGCCAGCAGCCCCGCTTATCAAGGGGCCACTGAAGCTTTCTTT; CDR3 protein: CASSPAYQGATEAFF
D gene: TRBD2; CDR3 length: 15; J gene: TRBJ2-3; V gene: TRBV2; CDR3 DNA: TGTGCCAGCAGTGCTCTAGCGGGGGGCACAGATACGCAGTATTTT; CDR3 protein: CASSALAGGTDTQYF